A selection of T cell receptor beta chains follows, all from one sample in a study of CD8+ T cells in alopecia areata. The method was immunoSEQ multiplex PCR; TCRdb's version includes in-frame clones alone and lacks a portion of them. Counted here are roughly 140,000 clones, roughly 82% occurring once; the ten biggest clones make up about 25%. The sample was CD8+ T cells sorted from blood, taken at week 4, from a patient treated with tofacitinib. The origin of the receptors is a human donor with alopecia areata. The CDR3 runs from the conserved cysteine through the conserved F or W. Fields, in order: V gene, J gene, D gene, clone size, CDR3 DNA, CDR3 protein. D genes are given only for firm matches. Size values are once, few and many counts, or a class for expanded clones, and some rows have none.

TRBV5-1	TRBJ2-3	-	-	TGCGCCAGCAGCACTAGCACAGATACGCAGTATTTT	CASSTSTDTQYF
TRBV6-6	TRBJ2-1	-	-	TGTGCCAGCAGAAAAAATCTAGGAGATGAGCAGTTCTTC	CASRKNLGDEQFF
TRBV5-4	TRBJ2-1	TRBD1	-	TGTGCCAGCAGCGGATCAGGACAGGGGCGAACCTCCTACAATGAGCAGTTCTTC	CASSGSGQGRTSYNEQFF
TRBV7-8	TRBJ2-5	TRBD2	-	TGTGCCAGCAGCACACGGACTAGCGGAGCGCCCCAGTACTTC	CASSTRTSGAPQYF
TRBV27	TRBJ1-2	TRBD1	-	TGTGCCAGCAGTTACGACAGGGGCGGCCGCTATGGCTACACCTTC	CASSYDRGGRYGYTF
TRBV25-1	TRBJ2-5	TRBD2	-	TGTGCCAGCAGTGAACTAGCGGGGGCGGCTATCGGAGAGACCCAGTACTTC	CASSELAGAAIGETQYF
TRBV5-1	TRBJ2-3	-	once	TGCGCCAGCAGCTTGGGGCAGGGGATAGATACGCAGTATTTT	CASSLGQGIDTQYF
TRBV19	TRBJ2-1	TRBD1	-	TGTGCCAGTAGTCTAGACAGGGGGTACAATGAGCAGTTCTTC	CASSLDRGYNEQFF
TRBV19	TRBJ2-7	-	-	TGTGCCAGTAGTATAAGCGGGCAATCCTACGAGCAGTACTTC	CASSISGQSYEQYF
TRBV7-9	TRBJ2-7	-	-	TGTGCCAGCAGCTCCGGGGGACAGGAGCAGTACTTC	CASSSGGQEQYF
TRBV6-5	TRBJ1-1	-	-	TGTGCCAGCAGTTCCTCCCTGGGGGGCCAGACTGAAGCTTTCTTT	CASSSSLGGQTEAFF
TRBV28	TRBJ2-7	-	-	TGTGCCAGCAGCCCCCGGACGGGGATAGTAGGCCTAGGAGTCTTC	CASSPRTGIVGLGVF
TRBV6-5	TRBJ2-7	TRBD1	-	TGTGCCAGCAGTTACTCGAAGGGGGCTGGGTACGAGCAGTACTTC	CASSYSKGAGYEQYF
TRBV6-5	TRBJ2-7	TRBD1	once	TGTGCCAGCAGCATACGGACAGGGGCGTTCGACGAGCAGTACTTC	CASSIRTGAFDEQYF
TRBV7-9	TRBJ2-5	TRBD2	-	TGTGCCAGCAGCTCGACTAGCGATGAGACCCAGTACTTC	CASSSTSDETQYF
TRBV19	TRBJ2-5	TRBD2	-	TGTGCCAGTAGTACTGGCGGGGGGGCAGAGACCCAGTACTTC	CASSTGGGAETQYF
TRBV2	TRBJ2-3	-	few	TGTGCCAGCAGTGAAGCGGGGGAGGGCACAGATACGCAGTATTTT	CASSEAGEGTDTQYF
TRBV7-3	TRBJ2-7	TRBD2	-	TGTGCCAGCAGCCCTCGGGCTAGCGGGGGTTCCTACGAGCAGTACTTC	CASSPRASGGSYEQYF
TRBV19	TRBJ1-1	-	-	TGTGCCAGTAGTCAGGGTAGGGGGACTGAAGCTTTCTTT	CASSQGRGTEAFF
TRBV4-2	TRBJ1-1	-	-	TGTGCCAGCAGCCAAGAGGAGGGATCGGGGACTGAAGCTTTCTTT	CASSQEEGSGTEAFF
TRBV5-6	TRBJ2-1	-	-	TGTGCCAGCAGCTTGGTTTACAATGAGCAGTTCTTC	CASSLVYNEQFF
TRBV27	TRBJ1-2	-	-	TGTGCCAGCAGTTCTACCTTTAACTATGGCTACACCTTC	CASSSTFNYGYTF
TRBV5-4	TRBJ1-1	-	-	TGTGCCAGCAGCTTAGACAGCAAGAACACTGAAGCTTTCTTT	CASSLDSKNTEAFF
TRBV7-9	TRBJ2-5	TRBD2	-	TGTGCCAGCAGCCGGACTAGCGGGGGGTCGGAGACCCAGTACTTC	CASSRTSGGSETQYF
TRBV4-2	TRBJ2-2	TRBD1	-	TGTGCCAGCAGCCAAGAATTCTGGGACAGGGGTGATGCCGGGGAGCTGTTTTTT	CASSQEFWDRGDAGELFF
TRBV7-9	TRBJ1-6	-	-	TGTGCCAGCAGCCGACAAGAACCCAATTCACCCCTCCACTTT	CASSRQEPNSPLHF
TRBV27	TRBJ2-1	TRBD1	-	TGTGCCAGCAGTAGCATTACGGACAGGGGGCTTTGGGCTGAGCAGTTCTTC	CASSSITDRGLWAEQFF
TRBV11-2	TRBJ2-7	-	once	TGTGCCAGCAGCTTAGGTGCCTACGAGCAGTACTTC	CASSLGAYEQYF
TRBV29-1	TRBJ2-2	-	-	TGCAGCGTTGGAACAGCCGGGGAGCTGTTTTTT	CSVGTAGELFF
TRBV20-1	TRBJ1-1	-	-	TGCAGTGCCCCCTGGGGGCCTGAAGCTTTCTTT	CSAPWGPEAFF
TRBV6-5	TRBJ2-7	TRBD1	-	TGTGCCAGCAGTTGGGGGACAGGAGGGTACGAGCAGTACTTC	CASSWGTGGYEQYF
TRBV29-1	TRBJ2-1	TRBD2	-	TGCAGCGTTGGTTGGACTAGCGGGTACAATGAGCAGTTCTTC	CSVGWTSGYNEQFF
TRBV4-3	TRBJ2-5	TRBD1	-	TGCGCCAGCAGCCTAGACAGGGGGTACCAAGAGACCCAGTACTTC	CASSLDRGYQETQYF
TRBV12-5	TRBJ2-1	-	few	TGTGCTAGTGGTTTGTTCCAGGGTGGGTACAATGAGCAGTTCTTC	CASGLFQGGYNEQFF
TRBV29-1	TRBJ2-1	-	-	TGCAGCGTTGAACTGACCGCTGGCAATGAGCAGTTCTTC	CSVELTAGNEQFF
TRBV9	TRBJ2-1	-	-	TGTGCCAGCAGCGAGACGTGGCTAGCGTTTAACAATGAGCAGTTCTTC	CASSETWLAFNNEQFF
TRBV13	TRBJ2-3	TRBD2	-	TGTGCCAGCAGCTTAGGTGGACTAGCGGGGGACTCTAGCACAGATACGCAGTATTTT	CASSLGGLAGDSSTDTQYF